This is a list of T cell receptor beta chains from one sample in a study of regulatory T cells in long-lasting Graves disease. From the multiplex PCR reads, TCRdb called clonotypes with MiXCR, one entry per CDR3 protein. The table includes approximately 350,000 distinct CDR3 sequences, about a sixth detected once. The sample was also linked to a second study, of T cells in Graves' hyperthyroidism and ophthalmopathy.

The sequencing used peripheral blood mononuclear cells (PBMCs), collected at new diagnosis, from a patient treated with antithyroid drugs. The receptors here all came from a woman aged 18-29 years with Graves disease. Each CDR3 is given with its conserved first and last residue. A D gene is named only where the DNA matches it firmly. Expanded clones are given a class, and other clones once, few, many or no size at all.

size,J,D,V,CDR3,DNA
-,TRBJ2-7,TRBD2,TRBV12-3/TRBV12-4,CASSLGVGLAGGTYEQYF,TGTGCCAGCAGTTTAGGGGTCGGACTAGCGGGGGGCACCTACGAGCAGTACTTC
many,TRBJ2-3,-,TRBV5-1,CASSLSSTDTQYF,TGTGCCAGCAGCTTGTCCAGCACAGATACGCAGTATTTT
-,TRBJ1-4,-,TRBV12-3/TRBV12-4,CASSLGNNEKLFF,TGTGCCAGCAGTTTAGGAAATAATGAAAAACTGTTTTTT
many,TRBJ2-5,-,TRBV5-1,CASSGGLETQYF,TGCGCCAGCAGCGGGGGCTTGGAGACCCAGTACTTC
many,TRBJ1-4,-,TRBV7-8,CASSPIWQGREKLFF,TGTGCCAGCAGCCCGATTTGGCAGGGGAGGGAAAAACTGTTTTTT
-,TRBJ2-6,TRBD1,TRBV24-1,CATSDRPGTGTGGANVLTF,TGTGCCACCAGTGATCGTCCCGGGACAGGTACAGGTGGGGCCAACGTCCTGACTTTC
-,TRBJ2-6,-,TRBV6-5,CASSYQGRSSGANVLTF,TGTGCCAGCAGTTACCAGGGCAGGTCATCTGGGGCCAACGTCCTGACTTTC
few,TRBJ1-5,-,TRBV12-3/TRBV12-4,CASREQAHQPQHF,TGTGCCAGCAGGGAACAGGCCCATCAGCCCCAGCATTTT
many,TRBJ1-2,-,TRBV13,CASSLRTAVRGYTF,TGTGCCAGCAGCTTACGGACAGCGGTTCGTGGCTACACCTTC
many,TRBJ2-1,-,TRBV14,CASSQWTKGGEQFF,TGTGCCAGCAGCCAATGGACGAAGGGGGGTGAGCAGTTCTTC
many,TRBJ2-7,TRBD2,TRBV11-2,CASSALAGPVYEQYF,TGTGCCAGCAGCGCTCTAGCGGGGCCAGTCTACGAGCAGTACTTC
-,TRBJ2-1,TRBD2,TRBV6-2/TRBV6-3,CATGLAGGPNNEQFF,TGTGCCACCGGACTAGCGGGAGGGCCGAACAATGAGCAGTTCTTC
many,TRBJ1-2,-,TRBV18,CASSPYGTYGYTF,TGTGCCAGCTCACCATACGGAACCTATGGCTACACCTTC
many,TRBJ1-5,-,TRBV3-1,CASSQDQGTDQPQHF,TGTGCCAGCAGCCAAGATCAGGGGACGGATCAGCCCCAGCATTTT
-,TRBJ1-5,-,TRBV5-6,CASSLGAGPQHF,TGTGCCAGCAGCTTGGGCGCGGGACCCCAGCATTTT
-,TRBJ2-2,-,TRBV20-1,CSAPPWGPNTGELFF,TGCAGTGCTCCCCCATGGGGCCCGAACACCGGGGAGCTGTTTTTT
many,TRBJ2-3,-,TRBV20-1,CSARVGNREDTQYF,TGCAGTGCTAGAGTAGGGAACCGGGAAGATACGCAGTATTTT
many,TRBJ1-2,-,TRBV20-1,CSARPPSHYGYTF,TGCAGTGCTAGACCCCCCTCTCACTATGGCTACACCTTC
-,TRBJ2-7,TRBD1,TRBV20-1,CSAGTGKVYEQYF,TGCAGTGCCGGGACAGGGAAGGTCTACGAGCAGTACTTC
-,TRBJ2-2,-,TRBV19,CASSELPANTGELFF,TGTGCCAGTAGTGAGTTACCCGCGAACACCGGGGAGCTGTTTTTT
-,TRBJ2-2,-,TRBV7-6,CASSLRGSSTGELFF,TGTGCCAGCAGTTTACGGGGGTCCAGCACCGGGGAGCTGTTTTTT
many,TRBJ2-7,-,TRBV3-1,CASSQGGKREQYF,TGTGCCAGCAGCCAAGGTGGGAAGCGCGAGCAGTACTTC
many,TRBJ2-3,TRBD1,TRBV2,CASSEAGQGARGTDTQYF,TGTGCCAGCAGTGAAGCGGGACAGGGGGCGCGGGGCACAGATACGCAGTATTTT
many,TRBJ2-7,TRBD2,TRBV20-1,CSVGTSGVYEQYF,TGCAGTGTAGGGACTAGCGGAGTCTACGAGCAGTACTTC
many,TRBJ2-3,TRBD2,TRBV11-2,CASSLELAGGPYTQYF,TGTGCCAGCAGCTTAGAACTAGCGGGGGGGCCGTATACGCAGTATTTT
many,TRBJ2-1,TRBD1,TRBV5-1,CASSLSQGAASRQFF,TGCGCCAGCAGCTTGTCCCAGGGGGCGGCTAGCAGGCAGTTCTTC
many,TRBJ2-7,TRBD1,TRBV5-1,CASSLANAWDSFEQYF,TGTGCCAGCAGCTTGGCCAATGCGTGGGACAGCTTCGAGCAGTACTTC
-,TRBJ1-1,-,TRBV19,CASDRGDPEAFF,TGTGCCAGCGACCGGGGGGATCCTGAAGCTTTCTTT
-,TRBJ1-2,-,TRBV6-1,CASSPQGRERHGYTF,TGTGCCAGCAGCCCCCAGGGTAGGGAGCGACATGGCTACACCTTC
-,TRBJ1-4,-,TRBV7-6,CASSLVTAAATNEKLFF,TGTGCCAGCAGCTTAGTCACGGCGGCAGCAACTAATGAAAAACTGTTTTTT
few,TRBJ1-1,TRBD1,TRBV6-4,CASSSPGQGATEAFF,TGTGCCAGCAGTTCCCCGGGACAGGGCGCGACTGAAGCTTTCTTT
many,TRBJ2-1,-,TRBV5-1,CASSLASGGYNEQFF,TGCGCCAGCAGCTTGGCCAGTGGAGGGTACAATGAGCAGTTCTTC
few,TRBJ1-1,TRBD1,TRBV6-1,CASSRRTGTGGWDTEAFF,TGTGCCAGCAGCCGTAGGACCGGGACAGGGGGCTGGGACACTGAAGCTTTCTTT
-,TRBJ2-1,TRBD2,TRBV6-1,CASSEPRPSGSGREQFF,TGTGCCAGCAGTGAACCCCGCCCTAGCGGGAGCGGACGTGAGCAGTTCTTC
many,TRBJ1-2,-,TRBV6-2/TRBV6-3,CASTGTYGYTF,TGTGCCAGCACAGGGACGTATGGCTACACCTTC
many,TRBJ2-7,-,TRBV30,CAWSVGPYEQYF,TGTGCCTGGAGTGTAGGTCCCTACGAGCAGTACTTC
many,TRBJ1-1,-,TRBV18,CASSPLRGENTEAFF,TGTGCCAGCTCACCCCTCCGCGGCGAGAACACTGAAGCTTTCTTT
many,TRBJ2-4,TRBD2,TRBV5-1,CASSHGTSGRINIQYF,TGCGCCAGCAGCCACGGGACTAGCGGGAGAATAAACATTCAGTACTTC
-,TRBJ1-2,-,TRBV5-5,CASSFSTVGYTF,TGTGCCAGCAGCTTCTCGACCGTAGGCTACACCTTC
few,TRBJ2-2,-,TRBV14,CASSRPGPMNTGELFF,TGTGCCAGCAGCCGACCGGGACCGATGAACACCGGGGAGCTGTTTTTT
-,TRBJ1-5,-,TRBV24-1,CATSVQSNQPQHF,TGTGCCACCAGTGTTCAGAGCAATCAGCCCCAGCATTTT
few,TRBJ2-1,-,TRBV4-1,CASSQVKGLIYNEQFF,TGCGCCAGCAGCCAAGTTAAAGGGCTAATCTACAATGAGCAGTTCTTC
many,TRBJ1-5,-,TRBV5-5,CASSLWAGTHNQPQHF,TGTGCCAGCAGCTTATGGGCAGGCACCCACAATCAGCCCCAGCATTTT
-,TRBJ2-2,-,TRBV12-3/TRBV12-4,CASIQGFGELFF,TGTGCCAGCATCCAGGGGTTTGGGGAGCTGTTTTTT
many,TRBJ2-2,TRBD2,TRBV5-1,CASSREGSGTGELFF,TGCGCCAGCAGCAGGGAGGGGTCCGGAACCGGGGAGCTGTTTTTT
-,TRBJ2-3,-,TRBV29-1,CSHSRDGTDTQYF,TGCAGCCATTCGAGGGATGGCACAGATACGCAGTATTTT
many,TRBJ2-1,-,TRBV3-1,CASSQPGTTNEQFF,TGTGCCAGCAGCCAGCCCGGGACAACAAATGAGCAGTTCTTC
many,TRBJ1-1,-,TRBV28,CASSQRKGINTEAFF,TGTGCCAGCAGTCAACGGAAAGGAATCAACACTGAAGCTTTCTTT
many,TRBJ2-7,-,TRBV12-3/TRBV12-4,CASSLTGPGVKEQYF,TGTGCCAGCAGTTTAACAGGTCCAGGGGTGAAGGAGCAGTACTTC
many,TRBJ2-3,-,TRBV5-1,CASSFGKSTDTQYF,TGTGCCAGCAGCTTCGGTAAAAGCACAGATACGCAGTATTTT
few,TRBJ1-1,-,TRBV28,CASSFRVRTEAFF,TGTGCCAGCAGTTTCAGGGTTCGCACTGAAGCTTTCTTT
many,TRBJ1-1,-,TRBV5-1,CATRADPNTEAFF,TGCGCCACCAGAGCGGATCCGAACACTGAAGCTTTCTTT
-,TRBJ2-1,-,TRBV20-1,CSARVFTQSSYNEQFF,TGCAGTGCTAGAGTCTTCACTCAAAGCTCCTACAATGAGCAGTTCTTC
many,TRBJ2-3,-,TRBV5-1,CASSEDFTDTQYF,TGCGCCAGCAGCGAGGACTTCACAGATACGCAGTATTTT
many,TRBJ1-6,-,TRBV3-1,CASSPRGHRNSPLHF,TGTGCCAGCAGCCCTCGAGGGCATCGGAATTCACCCCTCCACTTT